The source of this TCR beta chain is a study of blood T cell repertoires in COVID-19. On the study more broadly: Sites in the United States, Italy and Spain provided acute and convalescent COVID-19 samples. Nucleic acid was either cDNA or gDNA, and it came from T cells, B-cell-depleted T cells, or PBMCs.

Libraries were prepared by immunoSEQ multiplex PCR; TCRdb keeps only in-frame clonotypes and omits some of them. The data hold roughly 180,000 clones, with 81% observed a single time. The CDR3 spans 13 residues. Trimming at V came to 5 bases and at J to 7 bases, leaving 6 bases not matched to a gene. CDR1 and CDR2 from the germline V gene are SEHNR and FQNEAQ (reference sequence). J is TRBJ1-2 and V is TRBV7-9, with 8 nucleotides matching TRBD1. The specimen was peripheral blood. This TCR derives from a woman in her thirties or forties with COVID-19, enrolled during active disease. The CDR3 spells CASSRDRGGGYTF. The CDR3 DNA sequence: TGTGCCAGCAGCCGCGACAGGGGAGGTGGCTACACCTTC.